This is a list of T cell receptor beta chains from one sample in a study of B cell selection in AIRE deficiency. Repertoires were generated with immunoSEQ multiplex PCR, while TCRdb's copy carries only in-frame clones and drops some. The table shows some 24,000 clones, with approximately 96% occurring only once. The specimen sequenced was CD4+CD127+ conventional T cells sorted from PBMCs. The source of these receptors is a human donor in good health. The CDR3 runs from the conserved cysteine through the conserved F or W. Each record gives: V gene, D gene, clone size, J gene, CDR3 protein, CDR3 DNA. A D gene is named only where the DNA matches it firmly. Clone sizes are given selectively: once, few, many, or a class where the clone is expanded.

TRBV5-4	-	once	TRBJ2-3	CASSLFRGAADTQYF	TGTGCCAGCAGCTTATTCAGGGGTGCGGCAGATACGCAGTATTTT
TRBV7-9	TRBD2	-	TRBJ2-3	CASSLRLAGGTDTQYF	TGTGCCAGCAGCTTGAGACTAGCGGGAGGCACAGATACGCAGTATTTT
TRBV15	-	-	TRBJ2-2	CATSRTGQPGELFF	TGTGCCACCAGCCGGACCGGACAGCCCGGGGAGCTGTTTTTT
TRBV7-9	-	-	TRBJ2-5	CASSSRQVQETQYF	TGTGCCAGCAGCTCACGACAGGTTCAAGAGACCCAGTACTTC
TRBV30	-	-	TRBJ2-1	CAWGFGGNEQFF	TGTGCCTGGGGCTTTGGGGGCAATGAGCAGTTCTTC
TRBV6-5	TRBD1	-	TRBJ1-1	CASSKTGVRNTEAFF	TGTGCCAGCAGTAAAACAGGGGTTAGGAACACTGAAGCTTTCTTT
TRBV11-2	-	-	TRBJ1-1	CASSLSWNTEAFF	TGTGCCAGCAGCTTATCATGGAACACTGAAGCTTTCTTT
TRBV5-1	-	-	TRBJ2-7	CASSLEGQARSEQYF	TGCGCCAGCAGCTTGGAAGGGCAGGCCCGATCCGAGCAGTACTTC
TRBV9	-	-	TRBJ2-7	CASSGRVGEQYF	TGTGCCAGCAGCGGGAGGGTTGGCGAGCAGTACTTC
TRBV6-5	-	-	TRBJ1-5	CASSRGLYSNQPQHF	TGTGCCAGCAGTCGGGGCTTATATAGCAATCAGCCCCAGCATTTT
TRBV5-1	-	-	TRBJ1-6	CASSFIESSYNSPLHF	TGCGCCAGCAGCTTTATTGAGAGCTCCTATAATTCACCCCTCCACTTT
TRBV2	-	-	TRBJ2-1	CASSVGGPEQFF	TGTGCCAGCAGTGTTGGCGGCCCTGAGCAGTTCTTC
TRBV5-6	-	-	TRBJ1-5	CASSRGLLANQPQHF	TGTGCCAGCAGCCGGGGGCTCTTGGCTAATCAGCCCCAGCATTTT
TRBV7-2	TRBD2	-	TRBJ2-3	CASSFLAGDTQYF	TGTGCCAGCAGCTTCCTAGCGGGGGATACGCAGTATTTT
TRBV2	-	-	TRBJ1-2	CASSQDKNYGYTF	TGTGCCAGCAGTCAAGACAAGAACTATGGCTACACCTTC
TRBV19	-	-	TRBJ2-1	CASSSGGNEQFF	TGTGCCAGTAGTTCAGGGGGGAATGAGCAGTTCTTC
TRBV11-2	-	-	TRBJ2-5	CASSPGRVETQYF	TGTGCCAGCAGTCCTGGCCGGGTGGAGACCCAGTACTTC
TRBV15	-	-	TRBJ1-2	CATSRDLYYGYTF	TGTGCCACCAGCAGAGATTTATATTATGGCTACACCTTC
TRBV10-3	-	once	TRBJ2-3	CAISPVEDTQYF	TGTGCCATCAGCCCGGTGGAGGATACGCAGTATTTT
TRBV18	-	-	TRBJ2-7	CASSRMGAGEAEQYF	TGTGCCAGCTCACGAATGGGTGCAGGGGAGGCCGAGCAGTACTTC
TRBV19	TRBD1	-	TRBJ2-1	CASSIEDRGQDEQFF	TGTGCCAGTAGTATAGAAGACAGGGGGCAGGATGAGCAGTTCTTC
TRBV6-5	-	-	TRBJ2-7	CASSYTGYEQYF	TGTGCCAGCAGTTACACGGGCTACGAGCAGTACTTC
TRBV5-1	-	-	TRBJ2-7	CASSPEGGPYEQYF	TGCGCCAGCAGCCCGGAGGGGGGACCCTACGAGCAGTACTTC
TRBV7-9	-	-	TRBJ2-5	CASSLGARAQETQYF	TGTGCCAGCAGCTTAGGGGCCCGGGCCCAAGAGACCCAGTACTTC
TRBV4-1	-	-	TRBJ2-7	CASSRGDGNYEQYF	TGCGCCAGCAGCCGAGGGGACGGAAACTACGAGCAGTACTTC
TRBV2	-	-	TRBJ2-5	CASSRDNQETQYF	TGTGCCAGCTCCCGGGACAACCAAGAGACCCAGTACTTC
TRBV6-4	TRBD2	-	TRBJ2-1	CASSASPGGQGEQFF	TGTGCCAGCAGCGCTTCCCCGGGGGGGCAGGGTGAGCAGTTCTTC
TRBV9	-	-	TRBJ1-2	CASSVTGTENYGYTF	TGTGCCAGCAGCGTCACCGGGACGGAGAACTATGGCTACACCTTC
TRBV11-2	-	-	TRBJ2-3	CASSSRDFSTDTQYF	TGTGCCAGCAGCTCTCGGGACTTCAGCACAGATACGCAGTATTTT
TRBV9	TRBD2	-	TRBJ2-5	CASSPFMSGGAETQYF	TGTGCCAGCAGCCCCTTTATGAGCGGGGGGGCAGAGACCCAGTACTTC
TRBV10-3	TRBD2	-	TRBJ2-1	CAISEPRLAGGYNEQFF	TGTGCCATCAGTGAGCCAAGACTAGCGGGGGGCTACAATGAGCAGTTCTTC
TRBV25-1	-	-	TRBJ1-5	CASSEWAGDGNQPQHF	TGTGCCAGCAGTGAATGGGCAGGGGATGGCAATCAGCCCCAGCATTTT
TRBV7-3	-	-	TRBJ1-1	CASSSWGGLAFF	TGTGCCAGCAGCTCCTGGGGGGGTCTAGCTTTCTTT
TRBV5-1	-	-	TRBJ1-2	CASSLEGPNYGYTF	TGCGCCAGCAGCTTGGAGGGACCCAACTATGGCTACACCTTC